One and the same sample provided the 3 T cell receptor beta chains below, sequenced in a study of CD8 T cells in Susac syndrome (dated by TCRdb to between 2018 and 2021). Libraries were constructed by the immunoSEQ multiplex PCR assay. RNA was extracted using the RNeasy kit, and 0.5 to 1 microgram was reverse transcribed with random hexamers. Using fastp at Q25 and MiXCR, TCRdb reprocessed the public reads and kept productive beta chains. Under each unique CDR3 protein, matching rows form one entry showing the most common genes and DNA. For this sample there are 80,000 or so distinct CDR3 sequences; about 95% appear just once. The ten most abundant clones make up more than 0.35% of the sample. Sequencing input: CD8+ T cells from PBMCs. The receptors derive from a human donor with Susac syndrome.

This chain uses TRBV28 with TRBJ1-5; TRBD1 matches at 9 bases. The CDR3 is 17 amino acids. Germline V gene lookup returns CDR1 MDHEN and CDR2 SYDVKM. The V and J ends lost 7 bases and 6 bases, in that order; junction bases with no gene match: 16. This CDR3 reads CASTTIYRGRGGQPQHF. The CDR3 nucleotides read TGTGCCAGCACCACTATCTACAGGGGGCGTGGTGGTCAGCCCCAGCATTTT.

The CDR3 loop is CASSQATGTGADGELFF. CDR3 coding DNA: TGTGCCAGCAGCCAGGCCACCGGGACAGGGGCCGACGGGGAGCTGTTTTTT. The V gene is TRBV4-2, the J gene TRBJ2-2, with 10 bases aligning to TRBD1. Germline trimming cut 3 bases from V and 7 bases from J; bases unmatched to any gene: 11. The CDR3 has 17 amino acids. Per germline, CDR1 LGHNA and CDR2 YNFKEQ.

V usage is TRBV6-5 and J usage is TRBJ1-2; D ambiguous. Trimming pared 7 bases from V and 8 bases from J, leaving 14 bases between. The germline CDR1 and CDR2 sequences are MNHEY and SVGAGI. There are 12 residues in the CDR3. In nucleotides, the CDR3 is TGTGCCAGCAACCCCGGATTCGGGGGCTACACCTTC. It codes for CASNPGFGGYTF.